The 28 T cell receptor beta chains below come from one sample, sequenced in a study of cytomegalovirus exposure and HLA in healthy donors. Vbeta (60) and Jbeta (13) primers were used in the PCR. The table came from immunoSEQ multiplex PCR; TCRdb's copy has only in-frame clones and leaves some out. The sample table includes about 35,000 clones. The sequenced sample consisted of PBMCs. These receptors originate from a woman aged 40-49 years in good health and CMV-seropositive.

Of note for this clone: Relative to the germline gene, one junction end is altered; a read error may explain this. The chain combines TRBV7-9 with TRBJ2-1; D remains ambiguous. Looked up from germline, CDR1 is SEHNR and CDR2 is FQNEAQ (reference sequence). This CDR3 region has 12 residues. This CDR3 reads CASRLVHGGQFF. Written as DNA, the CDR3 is TGTGCCAGCAGATTAGTCCACGGCGGGCAGTTCTTC.

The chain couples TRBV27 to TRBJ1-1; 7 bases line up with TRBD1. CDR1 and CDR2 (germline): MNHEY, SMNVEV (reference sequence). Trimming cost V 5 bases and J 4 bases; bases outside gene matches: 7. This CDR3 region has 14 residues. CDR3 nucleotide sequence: TGTGCCAGCAGTATCAGGGGGTCGGGCACTGAAGCTTTCTTT. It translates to CASSIRGSGTEAFF.

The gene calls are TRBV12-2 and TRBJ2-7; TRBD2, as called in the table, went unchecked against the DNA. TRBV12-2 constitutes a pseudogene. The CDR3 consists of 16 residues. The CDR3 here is CASRQPRVSEPYEQYF. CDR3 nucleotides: TGTGCAAGTCGCCAACCCCGGGTGAGCGAACCCTACGAGCAGTACTTC.

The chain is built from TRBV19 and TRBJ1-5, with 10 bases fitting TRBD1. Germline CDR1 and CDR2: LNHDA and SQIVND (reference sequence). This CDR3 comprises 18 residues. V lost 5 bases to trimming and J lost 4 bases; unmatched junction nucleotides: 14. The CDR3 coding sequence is TGTGCCAGTAGTTCCCGGGACAGGGGCCACCTTTTTAATCAGCCCCAGCATTTT. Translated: CASSSRDRGHLFNQPQHF.

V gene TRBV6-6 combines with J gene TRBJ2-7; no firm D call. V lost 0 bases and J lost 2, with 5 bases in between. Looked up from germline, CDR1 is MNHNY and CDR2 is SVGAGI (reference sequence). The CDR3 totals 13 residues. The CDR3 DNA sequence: TGTGCCAGCAGTTACTCAAGCCCCTACGAGCAGTACTTC. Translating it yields CASSYSSPYEQYF.

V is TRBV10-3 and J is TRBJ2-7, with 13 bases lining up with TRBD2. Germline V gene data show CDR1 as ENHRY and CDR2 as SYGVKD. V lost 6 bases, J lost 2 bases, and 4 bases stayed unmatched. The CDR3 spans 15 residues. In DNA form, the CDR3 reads TGTGCCATCAGGGCCGGGACTAGCGGGACCTACGAGCAGTACTTC. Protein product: CAIRAGTSGTYEQYF.

CDR3 bases: TGTGCCATCCCTGTGGCCAGGGGGCTTTCTCGACTAGCGGGACGCGAGCAGTACTTC. Protein product: CAIPVARGLSRLAGREQYF. The chain combines TRBV9 with TRBJ2-7; TRBD2 aligns across 11 bases. V trimming: 9 bases; J trimming: 6 bases; junction bases outside the gene matches: 26. The CDR3 contains 19 residues. Germline V gives CDR1 SGDLS, CDR2 YYNGEE.

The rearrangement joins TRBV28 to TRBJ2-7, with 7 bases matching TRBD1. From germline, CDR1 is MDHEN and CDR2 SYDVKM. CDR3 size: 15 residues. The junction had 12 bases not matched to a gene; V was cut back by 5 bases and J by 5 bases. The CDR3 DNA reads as TGTGCCAGCAGTCCTACCGGGACAGAGAGGCACGAGCAGTACTTC. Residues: CASSPTGTERHEQYF.

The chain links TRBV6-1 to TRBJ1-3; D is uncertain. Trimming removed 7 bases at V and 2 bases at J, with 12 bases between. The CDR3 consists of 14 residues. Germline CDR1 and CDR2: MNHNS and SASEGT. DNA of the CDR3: TGTGCCAGCAAGTACTCGGTGCCTGGAAACACCATATATTTT. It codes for CASKYSVPGNTIYF.

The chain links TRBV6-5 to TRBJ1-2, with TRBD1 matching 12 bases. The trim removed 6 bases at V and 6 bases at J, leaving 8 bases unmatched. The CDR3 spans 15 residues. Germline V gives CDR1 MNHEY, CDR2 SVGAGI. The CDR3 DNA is TGTGCCAGCAGACTTTGGGACAGGGGGCAGGATGGCTACACCTTC. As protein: CASRLWDRGQDGYTF.

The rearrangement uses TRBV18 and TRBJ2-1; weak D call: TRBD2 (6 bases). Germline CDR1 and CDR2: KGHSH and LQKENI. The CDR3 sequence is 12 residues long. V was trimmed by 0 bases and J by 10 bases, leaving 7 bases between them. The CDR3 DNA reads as TGTGCCAGCTCACCACCAGGGAGGGAGCAGTTCTTC. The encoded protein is CASSPPGREQFF.

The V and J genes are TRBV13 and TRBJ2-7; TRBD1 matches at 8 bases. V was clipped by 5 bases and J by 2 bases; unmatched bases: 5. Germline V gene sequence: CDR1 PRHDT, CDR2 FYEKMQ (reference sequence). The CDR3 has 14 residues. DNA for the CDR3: TGTGCCAGCAGCCACGGGACAGGTACCTACGAGCAGTACTTC. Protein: CASSHGTGTYEQYF.

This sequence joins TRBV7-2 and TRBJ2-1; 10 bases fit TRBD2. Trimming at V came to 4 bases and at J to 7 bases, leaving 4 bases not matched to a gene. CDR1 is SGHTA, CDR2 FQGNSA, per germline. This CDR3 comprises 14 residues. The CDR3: CASSWVTSGNEQFF. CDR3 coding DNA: TGTGCCAGCAGCTGGGTGACTAGCGGGAATGAGCAGTTCTTC.

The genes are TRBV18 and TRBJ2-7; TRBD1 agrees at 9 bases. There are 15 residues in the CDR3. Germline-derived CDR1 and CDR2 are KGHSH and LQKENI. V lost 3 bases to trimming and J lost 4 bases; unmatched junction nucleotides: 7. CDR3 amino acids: CASSPLQGARYEQYF. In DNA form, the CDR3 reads TGTGCCAGCTCACCTCTACAGGGGGCTCGGTACGAGCAGTACTTC.

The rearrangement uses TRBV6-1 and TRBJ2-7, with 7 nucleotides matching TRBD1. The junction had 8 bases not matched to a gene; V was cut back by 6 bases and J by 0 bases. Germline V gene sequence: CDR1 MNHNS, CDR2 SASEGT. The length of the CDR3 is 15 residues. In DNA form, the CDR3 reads TGTGCCAGCAGGGTCGGGACAGCATCCTCCTACGAGCAGTACTTC. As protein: CASRVGTASSYEQYF.

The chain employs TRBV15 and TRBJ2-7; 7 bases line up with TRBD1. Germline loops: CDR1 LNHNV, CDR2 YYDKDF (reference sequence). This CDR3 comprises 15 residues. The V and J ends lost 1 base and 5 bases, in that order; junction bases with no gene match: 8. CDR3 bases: TGTGCCACCAGCAGAGGGAGACAGGGCGGCAACGAGCAGTACTTC. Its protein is CATSRGRQGGNEQYF.

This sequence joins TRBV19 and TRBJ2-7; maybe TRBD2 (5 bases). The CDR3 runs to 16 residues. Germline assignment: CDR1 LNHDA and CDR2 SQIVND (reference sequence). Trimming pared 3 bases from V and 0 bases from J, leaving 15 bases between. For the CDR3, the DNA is TGTGCCAGTAGTATTGGCGGGTTTGGGAGCTCCTACGAGCAGTACTTC. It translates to CASSIGGFGSSYEQYF. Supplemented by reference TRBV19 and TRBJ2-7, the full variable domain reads DGGITQSPKYLFRKEGQNVTLSCEQNLNHDAMYWYRQDPGQGLRLIYYSQIVNDFQKGDIAEGYSVSREKKESFPLTVTSAQKNPTAFYLCASSIGGFGSSYEQYFGPGTRLTVT.

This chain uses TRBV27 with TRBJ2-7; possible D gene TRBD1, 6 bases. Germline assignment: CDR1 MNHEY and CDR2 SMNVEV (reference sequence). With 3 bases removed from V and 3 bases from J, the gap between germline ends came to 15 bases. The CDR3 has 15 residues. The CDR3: CASSFLGGEGYEQYF. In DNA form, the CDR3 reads TGTGCCAGCAGTTTTTTAGGGGGAGAAGGCTACGAGCAGTACTTC.

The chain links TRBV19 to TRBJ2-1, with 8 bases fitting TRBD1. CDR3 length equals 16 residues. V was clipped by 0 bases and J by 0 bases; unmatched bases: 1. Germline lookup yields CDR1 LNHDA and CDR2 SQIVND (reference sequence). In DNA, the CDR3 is TGTGCCAGTAGTATAGATGACAGGGGCTCCTACAATGAGCAGTTCTTC. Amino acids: CASSIDDRGSYNEQFF.

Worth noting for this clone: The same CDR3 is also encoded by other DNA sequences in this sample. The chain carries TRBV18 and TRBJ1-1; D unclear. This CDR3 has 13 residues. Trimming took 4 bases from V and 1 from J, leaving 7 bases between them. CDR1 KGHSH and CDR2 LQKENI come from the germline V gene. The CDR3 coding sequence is TGTGCCAGCTCACTACAAAAGAACACTGAAGCTTTCTTT. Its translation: CASSLQKNTEAFF.

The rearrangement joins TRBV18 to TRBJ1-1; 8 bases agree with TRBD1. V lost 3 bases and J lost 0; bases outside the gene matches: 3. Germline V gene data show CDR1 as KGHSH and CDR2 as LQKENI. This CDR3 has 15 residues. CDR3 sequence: CASSPRQGMNTEAFF. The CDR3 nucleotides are TGTGCCAGCTCACCGAGACAGGGGATGAACACTGAAGCTTTCTTT.

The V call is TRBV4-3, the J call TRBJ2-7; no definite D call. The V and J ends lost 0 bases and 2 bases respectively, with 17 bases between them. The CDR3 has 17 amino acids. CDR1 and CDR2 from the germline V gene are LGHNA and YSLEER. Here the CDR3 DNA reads TGCGCCAGCAGCCAAGATAACTCCGAGATGAATCCCTACGAGCAGTACTTC. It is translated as CASSQDNSEMNPYEQYF.

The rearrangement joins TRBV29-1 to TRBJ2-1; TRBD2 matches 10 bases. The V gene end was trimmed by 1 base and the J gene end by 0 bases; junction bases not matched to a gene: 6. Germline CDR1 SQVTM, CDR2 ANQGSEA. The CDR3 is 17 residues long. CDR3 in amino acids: CSVEGAGGLDSYNEQFF. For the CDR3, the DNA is TGCAGCGTTGAAGGAGCGGGAGGGCTGGACTCCTACAATGAGCAGTTCTTC.

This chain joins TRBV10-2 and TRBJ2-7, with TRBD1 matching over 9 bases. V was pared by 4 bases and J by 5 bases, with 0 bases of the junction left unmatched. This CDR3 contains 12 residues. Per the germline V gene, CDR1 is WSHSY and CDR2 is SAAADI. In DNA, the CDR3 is TGCGCCAGCAGTGGACAGGGGGACGAGCAGTACTTC. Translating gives CASSGQGDEQYF.

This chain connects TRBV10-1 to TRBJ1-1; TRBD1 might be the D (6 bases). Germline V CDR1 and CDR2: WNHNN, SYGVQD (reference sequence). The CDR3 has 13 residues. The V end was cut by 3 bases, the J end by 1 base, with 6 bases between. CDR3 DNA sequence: TGCGCCAGCAGTGAAGGGGGGAACACTGAAGCTTTCTTT. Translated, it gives CASSEGGNTEAFF.

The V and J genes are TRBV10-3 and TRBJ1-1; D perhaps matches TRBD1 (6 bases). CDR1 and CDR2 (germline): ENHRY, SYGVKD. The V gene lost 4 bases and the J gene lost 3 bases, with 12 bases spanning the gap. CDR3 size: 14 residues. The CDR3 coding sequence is TGTGCCATCAGTGGGGACATATCCTACACTGAAGCTTTCTTT. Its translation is CAISGDISYTEAFF.

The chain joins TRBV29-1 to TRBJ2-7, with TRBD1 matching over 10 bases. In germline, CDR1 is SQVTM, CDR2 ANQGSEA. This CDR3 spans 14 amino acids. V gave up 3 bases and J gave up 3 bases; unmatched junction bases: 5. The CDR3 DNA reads TGCAGCGTTGAGGACAGGGGGGCTAACTACGAGCAGTACTTC. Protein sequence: CSVEDRGANYEQYF.

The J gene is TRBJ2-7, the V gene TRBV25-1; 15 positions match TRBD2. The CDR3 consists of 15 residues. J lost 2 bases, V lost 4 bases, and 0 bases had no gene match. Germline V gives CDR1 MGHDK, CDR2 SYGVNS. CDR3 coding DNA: TGTGCCAGCAGTGGGACTAGCGGGAGGGCCTACGAGCAGTACTTC. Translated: CASSGTSGRAYEQYF.